The T cell receptor beta chain under discussion was sequenced for a study of blood T cells in healthy people across ages. The CDR3 runs 16 residues. CDR1 and CDR2 from the germline V gene are ENHRY and SYGVKD. V lost 2 bases to trimming and J lost 1 base, with 14 bases between them. The second PCR ran roughly 7 to 11 cycles with a sample-barcoded 5' primer and J-beta primers. TCRdb re-derived calls from the 5' RACE reads in MiXCR, one entry per CDR3 protein. The sample includes around 1.5 million distinct CDR3 sequences, 40% to 50% of them seen just once. Sequencing input: blood. This chain connects TRBV10-3 to TRBJ1-1; unclear D gene. The source of this sequence is a woman between 18 and 29 years old in good health. CDR3 sequence: CAISERVGKGNTEAFF. The CDR3 bases are TGTGCCATCAGTGAGAGGGTCGGCAAGGGGAACACTGAAGCTTTCTTT.